This T cell receptor beta chain came from a study of cytomegalovirus exposure and HLA in healthy donors. Across the study: Prior work identified 95 million to 120 million unique TCR beta sequences in 150 million to 200 million T cells. The study, taken as a whole, reports: For most subjects, TCR beta sequences were reported to predict HLA-A and HLA-B alleles with accuracy. Later analysis associated a missense DCLRE1C variant with TCR beta V- and J-gene trimming.

This clone occurred a few times. Its antigen is not known. The PCR contained 60 Vbeta and 13 Jbeta primers. Libraries were prepared by immunoSEQ multiplex PCR; TCRdb keeps only in-frame clonotypes and omits some of them. Here the sample spans approximately 150,000 clones, roughly 80% being singletons. Germline loops: CDR1 LGHNA, CDR2 YNFKEQ. The CDR3 extends over 16 amino acids. V was pared by 4 bases and J by 2 bases, with 7 bases of the junction left unmatched. The sequence derives from a man aged 18 to 30 in good health and CMV-seropositive. The chain recombines TRBV4-2 with TRBJ2-5; 10 bases fit TRBD2. Sequencing used PBMCs. The CDR3, as DNA: TGTGCCAGCAGCCTTACACTAGCGGGGAATCAAGAGACCCAGTACTTC. Amino acid sequence: CASSLTLAGNQETQYF.